The clone carrying this TCR beta chain was seen ten or more times. Its antigen is unknown. 5'RACE generated cDNA with 10-nucleotide random UMIs. MiXCR, applied by TCRdb to the 5' RACE reads, yields one record per CDR3 protein. The repertoire holds around 33,000 distinct CDR3 sequences, with roughly 7.3% as singletons. This sample was taken from a study of neurological immune-mediated disorders. Germline CDR1 and CDR2: DFQATT and SNEGSKA (reference sequence). V lost 4 bases to trimming and J lost 4 bases; unmatched junction nucleotides: 5. This CDR3 has 13 residues. A total of 2 million PBMCs stored at -80 degrees C provided the unsorted libraries. Study-wide results and caveats: Multiple sclerosis patients had less TCR clonal expansion than even healthy controls, unlike HTLV-1-associated myelopathy. Subjects shared no identical expanded-clone CDR3 amino acid sequences, suggesting private TCR-beta repertoires in all groups.

The sequenced material came from PBMCs. This TCR derives from a woman aged 35 to 49 in good health. The rearrangement joins TRBV20-1 to TRBJ2-3, with 7 bases that match TRBD2. The CDR3 here is CSAIGLAADTQYF. DNA of the CDR3: TGCAGTGCTATTGGGCTAGCGGCAGATACGCAGTATTTT.